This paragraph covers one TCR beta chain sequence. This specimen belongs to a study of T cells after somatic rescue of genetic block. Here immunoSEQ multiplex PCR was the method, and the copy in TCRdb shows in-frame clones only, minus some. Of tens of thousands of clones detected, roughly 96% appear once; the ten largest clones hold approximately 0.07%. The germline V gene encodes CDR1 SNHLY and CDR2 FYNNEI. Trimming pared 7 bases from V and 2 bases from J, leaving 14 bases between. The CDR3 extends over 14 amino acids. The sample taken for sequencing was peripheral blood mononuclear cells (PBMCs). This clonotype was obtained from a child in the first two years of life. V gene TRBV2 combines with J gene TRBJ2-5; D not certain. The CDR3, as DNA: TGTGCCAGCAACCCCGCACACTTGCAAGAGACCCAGTACTTC. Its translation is CASNPAHLQETQYF.